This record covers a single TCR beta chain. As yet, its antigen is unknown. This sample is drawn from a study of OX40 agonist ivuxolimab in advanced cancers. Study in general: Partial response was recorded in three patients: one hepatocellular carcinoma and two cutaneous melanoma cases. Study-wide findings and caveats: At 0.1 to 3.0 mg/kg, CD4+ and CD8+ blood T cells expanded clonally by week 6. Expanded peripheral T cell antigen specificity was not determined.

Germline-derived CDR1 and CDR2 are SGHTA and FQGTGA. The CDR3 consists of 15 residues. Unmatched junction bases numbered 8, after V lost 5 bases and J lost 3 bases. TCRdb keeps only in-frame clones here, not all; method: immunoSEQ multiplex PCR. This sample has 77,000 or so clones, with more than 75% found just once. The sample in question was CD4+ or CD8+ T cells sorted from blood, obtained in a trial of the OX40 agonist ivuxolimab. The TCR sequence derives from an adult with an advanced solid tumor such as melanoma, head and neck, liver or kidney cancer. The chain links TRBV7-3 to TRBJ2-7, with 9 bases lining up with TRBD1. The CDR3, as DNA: TGTGCCAGCAGCCTTTCACAGGGGGCGATCTACGAGCAGTACTTC. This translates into CASSLSQGAIYEQYF. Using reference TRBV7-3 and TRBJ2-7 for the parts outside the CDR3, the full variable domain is GAGVSQTPSNKVTEKGKYVELRCDPISGHTALYWYRQSLGQGPEFLIYFQGTGAADDSGLPNDRFFAVRPEGSVSTLKIQRTERGDSAVYLCASSLSQGAIYEQYFGPGTRLTVT.